This T cell receptor beta chain was documented in a study of T cell repertoires in cytomegalovirus infection. As regards this clonotype: Its antigen remains unknown. Its ends do not fully match the called genes, so a read error is possible.

General study points: People with CMV and the relevant HLA were identified by cumulative public TCR beta family frequency.

TCRdb itself ran the reads through MiXCR, one entry per CDR3 protein. Among 900,000 to 950,000 distinct CDR3 sequences, under 40% were seen once, and the ten largest hold 13%. Germline values: CDR1 KGHDR, CDR2 SFDVKD. The CDR3 totals 16 residues. The chain recombines TRBV24-1 with TRBJ2-5; 13 bases are a match to TRBD2. The TCR comes from a human donor in good health (CMV status not recorded). Some clones in this sample may be carry-over from other donors' samples. The material sequenced was cultured CD8+ T cells from PBMCs, taken from culture after CMV antigen stimulation. The CDR3 is CVTSDQGLAGKETQYF. The CDR3 DNA sequence: TGTGTCACCAGTGATCAGGGACTAGCGGGGAAAGAGACCCAGTACTTC.